This is a list of T cell receptor beta chains from one sample in a study of blood T cell repertoires in COVID-19. Clones were read by immunoSEQ multiplex PCR, and TCRdb kept only the in-frame ones, dropping some. The sample records about 160,000 clones, about 83% being singletons. Sequencing input: PBMCs or T cells enriched from blood (not recorded which). The receptors derive from a woman between 50 and 59 years old in a cohort exposed to, infected with or recovered from COVID-19 (not recorded which). Both conserved end residues are part of each CDR3. The order of the fields is clone size, J gene, V gene, D gene, CDR3 DNA, CDR3 protein. D genes are given only for firm matches. Clone size is shown for a subset of rows, as once, few, many or a class of expanded clone.

>.|TRBJ1-3|TRBV28|.
TGTGCCAGCAGTTCCCCTGCCCTACCCGCCTCTGGAAACACCATATATTTT
CASSSPALPASGNTIYF
>once|TRBJ2-4|TRBV28|.
TGTGCCAGCAGCCCCGATCTAAAAACGAGGGTTCAGTACTTC
CASSPDLKTRVQYF
>.|TRBJ1-5|TRBV27|.
TGTGCCAGCAGTTCACAGGGACAGCCCCAGCATTTT
CASSSQGQPQHF
>.|TRBJ2-1|TRBV19|TRBD2
TGTGCCAGTAGTATAGCCGGCAGCGGGGGGAGCTCCTACAATGAGCAGTTCTTC
CASSIAGSGGSSYNEQFF
>.|TRBJ2-7|TRBV5-1|.
TGCGCCAGCAGCTTGGGGCCGGCTAGCTACGAGCAGTACTTC
CASSLGPASYEQYF
>once|TRBJ2-1|TRBV30|.
TGTGCCTGGAGTAGCCTACTACCCTACAATGAGCAGTTCTTC
CAWSSLLPYNEQFF
>once|TRBJ1-2|TRBV29-1|.
TGCAGCGTTGAAGATCAGGCGGGGGTCTATGGCTACACCTTC
CSVEDQAGVYGYTF
>.|TRBJ1-4|TRBV10-3|.
TGTGCCATCAGTGATCCGTCTATGGAAAAACTGTTTTTT
CAISDPSMEKLFF
>once|TRBJ2-1|TRBV5-1|TRBD2
TGCGCCAGCAGCTCCGAATCAGGACTAGCGCCATCCTACAATGAGCAGTTCTTC
CASSSESGLAPSYNEQFF
>once|TRBJ2-7|TRBV5-6|TRBD1
TGTGCCAGCAGTTCTGACAGGGGGGCTGGCGAGCAGTACTTC
CASSSDRGAGEQYF